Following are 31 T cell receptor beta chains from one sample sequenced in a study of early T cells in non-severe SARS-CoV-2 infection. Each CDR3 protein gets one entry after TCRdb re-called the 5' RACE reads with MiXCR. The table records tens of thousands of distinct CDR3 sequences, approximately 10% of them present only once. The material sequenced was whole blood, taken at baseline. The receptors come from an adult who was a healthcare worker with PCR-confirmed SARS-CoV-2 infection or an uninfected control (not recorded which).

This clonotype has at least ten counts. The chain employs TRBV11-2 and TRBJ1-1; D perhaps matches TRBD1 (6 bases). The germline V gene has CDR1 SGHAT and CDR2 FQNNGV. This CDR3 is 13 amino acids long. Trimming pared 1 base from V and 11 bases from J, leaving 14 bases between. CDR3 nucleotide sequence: TGTGCCAGCAGCTTAGCGGGGGGGGCATGGGCTTTCTTT. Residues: CASSLAGGAWAFF. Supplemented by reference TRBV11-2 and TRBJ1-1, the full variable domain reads EAGVAQSPRYKIIEKRQSVAFWCNPISGHATLYWYQQILGQGPKLLIQFQNNGVVDDSQLPKDRFSAERLKGVDSTLKIQPAKLEDSAVYLCASSLAGGAWAFFGQGTRLTVV.

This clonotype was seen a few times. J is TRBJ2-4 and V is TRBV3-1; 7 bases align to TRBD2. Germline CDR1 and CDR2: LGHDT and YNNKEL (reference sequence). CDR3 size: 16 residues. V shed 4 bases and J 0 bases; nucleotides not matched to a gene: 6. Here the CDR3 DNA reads TGTGCCAGCAGCCCACGTCTAGCGGTAGCCAAAAACATTCAGTACTTC. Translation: CASSPRLAVAKNIQYF.

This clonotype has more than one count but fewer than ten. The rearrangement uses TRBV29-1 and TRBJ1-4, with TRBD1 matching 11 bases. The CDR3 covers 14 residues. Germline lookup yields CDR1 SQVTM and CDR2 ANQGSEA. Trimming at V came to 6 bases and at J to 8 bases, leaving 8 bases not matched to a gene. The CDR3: CSVGQGAAGEKLFF. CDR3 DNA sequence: TGCAGCGTCGGACAGGGGGCTGCGGGAGAAAAACTGTTTTTT.

The CDR3 bases are TGTGCCAGCAGCTACCCAAGGGGACTTATTGCCTACGAGCAGTACTTC. This codes for CASSYPRGLIAYEQYF. The chain uses TRBV11-2 and TRBJ2-7; possible D gene TRBD2, 6 bases. The V end was cut by 4 bases, the J end by 2 bases, with 18 bases between. The CDR3 loop spans 16 amino acids. CDR1 is SGHAT and CDR2 is FQNNGV in the germline V gene.

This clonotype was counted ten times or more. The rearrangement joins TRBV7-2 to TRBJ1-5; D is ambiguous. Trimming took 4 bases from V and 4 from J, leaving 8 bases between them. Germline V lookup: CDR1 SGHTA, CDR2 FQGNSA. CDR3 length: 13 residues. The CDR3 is CASSYEGNQPQHF. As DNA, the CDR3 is TGTGCCAGCAGCTATGAGGGAAATCAGCCCCAGCATTTT. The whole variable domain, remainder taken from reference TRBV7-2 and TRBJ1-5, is GAGVSQSPSNKVTEKGKDVELRCDPISGHTALYWYRQSLGQGLEFLIYFQGNSAPDKSGLPSDRFSAERTGGSVSTLTIQRTQQEDSAVYLCASSYEGNQPQHFGDGTRLSIL.

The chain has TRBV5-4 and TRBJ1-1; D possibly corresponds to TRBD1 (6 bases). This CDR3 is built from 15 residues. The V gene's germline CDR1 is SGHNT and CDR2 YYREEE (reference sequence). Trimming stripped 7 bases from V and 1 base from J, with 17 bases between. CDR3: CASSRVSGQNTEAFF. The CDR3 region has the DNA TGTGCCAGCTCGAGGGTTTCGGGACAGAACACTGAAGCTTTCTTT.

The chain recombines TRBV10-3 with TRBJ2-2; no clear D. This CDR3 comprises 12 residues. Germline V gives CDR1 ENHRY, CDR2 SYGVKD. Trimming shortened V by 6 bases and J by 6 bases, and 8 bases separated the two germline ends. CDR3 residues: CAIRPGSGELFF. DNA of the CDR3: TGTGCCATCAGACCCGGGTCCGGGGAGCTGTTTTTT.

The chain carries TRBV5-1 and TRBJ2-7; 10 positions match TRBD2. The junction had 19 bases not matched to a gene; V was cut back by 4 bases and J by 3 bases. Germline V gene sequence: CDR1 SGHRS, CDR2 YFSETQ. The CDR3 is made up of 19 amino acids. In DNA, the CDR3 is TGCGCCAGCAGCCCTCAGGTGGTAGCGGGGGGACTTAGAGACTACGAGCAGTACTTC. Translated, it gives CASSPQVVAGGLRDYEQYF.

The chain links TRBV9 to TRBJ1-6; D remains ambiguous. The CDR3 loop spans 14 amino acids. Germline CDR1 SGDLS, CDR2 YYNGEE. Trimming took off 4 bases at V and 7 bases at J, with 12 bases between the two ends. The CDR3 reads CASSPAVKNSPLHF. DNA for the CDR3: TGTGCCAGCAGCCCCGCGGTAAAAAATTCACCCCTCCACTTT.

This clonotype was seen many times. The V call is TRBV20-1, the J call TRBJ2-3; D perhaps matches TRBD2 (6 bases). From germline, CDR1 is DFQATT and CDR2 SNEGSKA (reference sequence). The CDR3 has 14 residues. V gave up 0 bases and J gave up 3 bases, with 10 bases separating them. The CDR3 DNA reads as TGCAGTGCTAGAGATAGCCGGGAGACAGATACGCAGTATTTT. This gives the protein CSARDSRETDTQYF.

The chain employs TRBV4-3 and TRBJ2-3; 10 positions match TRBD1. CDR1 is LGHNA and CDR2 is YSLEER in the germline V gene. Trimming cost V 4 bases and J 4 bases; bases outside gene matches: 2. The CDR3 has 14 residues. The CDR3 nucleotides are TGCGCCAGCAGCCGGACAGGGGGTCCAGATACGCAGTATTTT. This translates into CASSRTGGPDTQYF.

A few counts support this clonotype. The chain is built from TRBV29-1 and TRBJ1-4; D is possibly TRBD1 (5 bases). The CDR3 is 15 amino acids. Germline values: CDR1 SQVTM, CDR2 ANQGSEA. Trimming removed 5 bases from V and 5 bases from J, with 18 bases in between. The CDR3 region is CSVSRGRGLNEKLFF. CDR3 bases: TGCAGCGTTTCCAGAGGCCGGGGCCTAAATGAAAAACTGTTTTTT.

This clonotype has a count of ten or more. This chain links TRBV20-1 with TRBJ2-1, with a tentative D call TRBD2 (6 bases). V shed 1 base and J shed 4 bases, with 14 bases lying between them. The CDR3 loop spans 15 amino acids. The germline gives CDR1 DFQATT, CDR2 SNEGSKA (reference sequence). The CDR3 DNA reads TGCAGTGCTAGAGTTCCCCTAGCGCCATACAATGAGCAGTTCTTC. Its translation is CSARVPLAPYNEQFF.

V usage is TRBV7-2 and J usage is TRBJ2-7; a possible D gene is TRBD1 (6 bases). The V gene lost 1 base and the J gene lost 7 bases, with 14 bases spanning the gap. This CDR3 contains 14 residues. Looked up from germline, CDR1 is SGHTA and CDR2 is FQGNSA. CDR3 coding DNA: TGTGCCAGCAGCTTAGTGACAGGCCCTACGGAGCAGTACTTC. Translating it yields CASSLVTGPTEQYF.

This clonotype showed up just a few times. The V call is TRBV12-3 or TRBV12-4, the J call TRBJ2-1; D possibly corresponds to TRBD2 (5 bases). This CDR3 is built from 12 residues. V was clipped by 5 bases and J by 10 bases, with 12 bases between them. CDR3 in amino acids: CASSPLRGEQFF. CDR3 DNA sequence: TGTGCCAGCAGTCCCCTCCGAGGGGAGCAGTTCTTC.

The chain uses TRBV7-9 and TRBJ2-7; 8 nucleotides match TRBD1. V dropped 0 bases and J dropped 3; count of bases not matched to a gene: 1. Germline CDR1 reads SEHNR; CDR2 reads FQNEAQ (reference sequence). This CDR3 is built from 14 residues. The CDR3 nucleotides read TGTGCCAGCAGCTTAGCGGACAGGGACTACGAGCAGTACTTC. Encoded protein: CASSLADRDYEQYF.

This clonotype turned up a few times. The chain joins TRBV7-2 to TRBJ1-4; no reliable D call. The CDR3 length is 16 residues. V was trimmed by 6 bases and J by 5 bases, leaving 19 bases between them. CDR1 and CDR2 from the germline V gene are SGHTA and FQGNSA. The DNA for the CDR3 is TGTGCCAGCAGGCGCACCGGAGCCACTCGGAATGAAAAACTGTTTTTT. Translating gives CASRRTGATRNEKLFF.

CDR3: CASSPIDVHEQFF. The DNA of the CDR3 is TGTGCCAGCAGCCCAATCGACGTCCATGAGCAGTTCTTC. The V and J genes are TRBV6-5 and TRBJ2-1; D is unclear. CDR1 is MNHEY, CDR2 SVGAGI, per germline. The V and J ends lost 6 bases and 8 bases respectively, with 14 bases between them. This CDR3 spans 13 amino acids.

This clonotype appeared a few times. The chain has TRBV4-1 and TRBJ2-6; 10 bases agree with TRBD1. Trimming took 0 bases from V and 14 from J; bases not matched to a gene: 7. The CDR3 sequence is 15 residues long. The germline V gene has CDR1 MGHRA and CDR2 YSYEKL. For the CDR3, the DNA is TGCGCCAGCAGCCAAGATGACCGGGACAGGGGCATCCTGACTTTC. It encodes CASSQDDRDRGILTF.

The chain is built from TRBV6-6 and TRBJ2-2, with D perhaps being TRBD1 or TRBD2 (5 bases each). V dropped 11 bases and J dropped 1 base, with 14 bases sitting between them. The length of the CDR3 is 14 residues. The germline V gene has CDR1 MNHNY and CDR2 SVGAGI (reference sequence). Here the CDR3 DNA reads TGTGCCCACCAAGGGACGGAGAACACCGGGGAGCTGTTTTTT. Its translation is CAHQGTENTGELFF.

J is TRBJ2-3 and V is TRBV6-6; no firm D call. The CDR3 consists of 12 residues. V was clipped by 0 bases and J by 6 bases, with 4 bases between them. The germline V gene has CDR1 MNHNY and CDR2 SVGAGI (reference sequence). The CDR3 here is CASSYSGDTQYF. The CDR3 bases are TGTGCCAGCAGTTACTCTGGGGATACGCAGTATTTT.

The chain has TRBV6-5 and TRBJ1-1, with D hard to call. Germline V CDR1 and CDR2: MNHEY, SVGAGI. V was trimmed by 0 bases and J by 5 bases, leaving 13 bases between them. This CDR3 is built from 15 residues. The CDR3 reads CASSYSGSKTTEAFF. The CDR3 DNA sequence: TGTGCCAGCAGTTACTCAGGGTCCAAGACTACTGAAGCTTTCTTT.

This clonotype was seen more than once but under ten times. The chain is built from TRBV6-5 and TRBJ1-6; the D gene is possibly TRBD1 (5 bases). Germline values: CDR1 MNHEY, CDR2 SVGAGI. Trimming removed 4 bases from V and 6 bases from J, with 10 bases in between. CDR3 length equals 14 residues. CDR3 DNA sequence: TGTGCCAGCAGTTGGGGGATACCTAATTCACCCCTCCACTTT. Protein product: CASSWGIPNSPLHF.

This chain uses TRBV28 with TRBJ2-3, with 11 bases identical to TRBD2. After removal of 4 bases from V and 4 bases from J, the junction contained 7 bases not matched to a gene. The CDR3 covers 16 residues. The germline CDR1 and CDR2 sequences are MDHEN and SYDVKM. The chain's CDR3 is CASSYSGGGRADTQYF. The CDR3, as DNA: TGTGCCAGCAGTTATAGCGGGGGGGGCAGGGCAGATACGCAGTATTTT.

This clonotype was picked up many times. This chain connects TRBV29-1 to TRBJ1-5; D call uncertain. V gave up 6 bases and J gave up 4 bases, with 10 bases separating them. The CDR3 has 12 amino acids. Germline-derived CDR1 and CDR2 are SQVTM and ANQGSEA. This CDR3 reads CSVGIGNQPQHF. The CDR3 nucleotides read TGCAGCGTGGGGATCGGGAATCAGCCCCAGCATTTT.

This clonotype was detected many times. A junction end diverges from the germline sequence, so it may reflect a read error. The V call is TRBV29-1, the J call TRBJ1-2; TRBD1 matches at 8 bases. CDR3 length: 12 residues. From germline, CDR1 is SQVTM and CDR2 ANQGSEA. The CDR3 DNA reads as TGCAGCGTTGATCGACAGGGGCGCACCTACGCCTTC. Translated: CSVDRQGRTYAF.

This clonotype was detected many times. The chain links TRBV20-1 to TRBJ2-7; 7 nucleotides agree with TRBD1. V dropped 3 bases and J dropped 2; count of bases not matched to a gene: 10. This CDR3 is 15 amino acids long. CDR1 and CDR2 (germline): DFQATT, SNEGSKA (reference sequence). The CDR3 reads CSASHNAGGPYEQYF. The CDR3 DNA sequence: TGCAGTGCTAGTCATAACGCAGGGGGACCCTACGAGCAGTACTTC.

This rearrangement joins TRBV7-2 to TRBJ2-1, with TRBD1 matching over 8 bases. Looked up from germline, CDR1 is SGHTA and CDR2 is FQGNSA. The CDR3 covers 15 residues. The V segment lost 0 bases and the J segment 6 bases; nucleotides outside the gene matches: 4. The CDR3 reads CASSLAPQGANEQFF. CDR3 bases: TGTGCCAGCAGCTTAGCGCCGCAGGGGGCCAATGAGCAGTTCTTC.

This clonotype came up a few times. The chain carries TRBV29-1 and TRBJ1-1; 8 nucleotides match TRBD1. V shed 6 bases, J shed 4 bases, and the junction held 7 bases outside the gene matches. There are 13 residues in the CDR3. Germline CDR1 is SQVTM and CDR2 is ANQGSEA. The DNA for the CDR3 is TGCAGCGTCAGGACAGGGACAACCACTGAAGCTTTCTTT. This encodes CSVRTGTTTEAFF.

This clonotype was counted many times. The CDR3 spells CASSRGAGDSYEQYF. Here the CDR3 DNA reads TGTGCCAGCAGTAGGGGTGCTGGGGACTCCTACGAGCAGTACTTC. The gene calls are TRBV12-3 or TRBV12-4 and TRBJ2-7; D may be TRBD1 (5 bases). Trimming left V 5 bases short and J 0 bases short, with 14 bases between. The CDR3 runs 15 residues.

The chain's CDR3 is CASSAHTTLRDTQYF. The CDR3 DNA is TGTGCCAGCAGCGCACACACAACCCTCAGAGATACGCAGTATTTT. The chain carries TRBV9 and TRBJ2-3, with unresolved D. Germline values: CDR1 SGDLS, CDR2 YYNGEE. CDR3 length: 15 amino acids. The germline V and J ends were trimmed by 3 bases and 5 bases, with 16 bases remaining between them.